These T cell receptor beta chains were read from a single sample in a study of T-cell memory formation after mild COVID-19. One entry per CDR3 protein results from TCRdb running MiXCR on the 5' RACE reads. The sample has 450,000 to 700,000 distinct CDR3 sequences; about a sixth are singletons. The sample consisted of PBMCs or a T cell subset sorted from them (not recorded which). The receptors were gathered from an adult woman who had mild COVID-19 (a few samples of this study predate the infection). Cell type and time point are not known. Both conserved end residues are part of each CDR3. Fields, in order: D gene, J gene, clone size, V gene, CDR3 DNA, CDR3 protein. A D gene is named only where the DNA matches it firmly. Expanded clones are given a class, and other clones once, few, many or no size at all.

TRBD2	TRBJ2-7	few	TRBV7-2	TGTGCCAGCAGCTTAGCGTCAGCGGGAGGGGTCCACGAGCAGTACTTC	CASSLASAGGVHEQYF
TRBD1	TRBJ1-2	-	TRBV6-1	TGTGCCAGCAGTGACTCGTTCGACAGGGTGGTAGAGGGCTACACCTTC	CASSDSFDRVVEGYTF
-	TRBJ2-7	-	TRBV27	TGTGCCAGCAGTGCGACGGGGTACGAGCAGTACTTC	CASSATGYEQYF
-	TRBJ2-2	-	TRBV4-1	TGCGCCAGCAGCCATCCTGGCGTGGACAGTGCCACCGGGGAGCTGTTTTTT	CASSHPGVDSATGELFF
-	TRBJ2-7	-	TRBV5-5	TGTGCCAGCAGCCGGGATGGGGGGGAGCAGTACTTC	CASSRDGGEQYF
TRBD2	TRBJ2-7	-	TRBV20-1	TGCAGTGCCCCACCGGGACTAGGCAATATCTACGAGCAGTACTTC	CSAPPGLGNIYEQYF
-	TRBJ2-1	-	TRBV2	TGTGCCAGCAGTGAGAGGGACTCCTACAATGAGCAGTTCTTC	CASSERDSYNEQFF
-	TRBJ2-1	many	TRBV5-5	TGTGCCAGCAGCCTGGACACCCGTCCACAGTTCTTC	CASSLDTRPQFF
TRBD2	TRBJ2-3	-	TRBV3-1	TGTGCCAGCAGCCCCGGGGGACTAGCGGGAGGGCCCTTTGTTACGCAGTATTTT	CASSPGGLAGGPFVTQYF
-	TRBJ1-1	few	TRBV7-2	TGTGCCAGCAGCGACCAGGGTTCTTTCTCAGGGAGAGACACTGAAGCTTTCTTT	CASSDQGSFSGRDTEAFF
-	TRBJ1-2	-	TRBV25-1	TGTGCCAGCAGTCCGCAGGGGCTCGATGGCTACACCTTC	CASSPQGLDGYTF
-	TRBJ1-1	-	TRBV14	TGTGCCAGCAGCCAAGATGGCGGGCGGGTCACTGAAGCTTTCTTT	CASSQDGGRVTEAFF
TRBD2	TRBJ2-1	-	TRBV3-1	TGTGCCAGCAGCCAGCGGGGGAACTACAATGAGCAGTTCTTC	CASSQRGNYNEQFF
-	TRBJ2-1	few	TRBV4-1	TGCGCCAGCAGCCAAGATTCCGGGGACGGGGGCCCGGGCAATGAGCAGTTCTTC	CASSQDSGDGGPGNEQFF
TRBD2	TRBJ2-3	few	TRBV6-5	TGTGCCAGCAGTTACCCGGGACTAGGAGCCGGAGATACGCAGTATTTT	CASSYPGLGAGDTQYF
-	TRBJ2-1	once	TRBV3-1	TGTGCCAGCAGCGGGGGAGTCCTAGCATCCAATGAGCAGTTCTTC	CASSGGVLASNEQFF
TRBD2	TRBJ2-3	-	TRBV6-2/TRBV6-3	TGTGCCAGCAGTCTAGTGGCGGGAGGGATCACAGATACGCAGTATTTT	CASSLVAGGITDTQYF
TRBD2	TRBJ2-7	few	TRBV4-3	TGCGCCAGCAGCCAAGAACGTCCGCGGGAGGGAGGATGGGAGCAGTACTTC	CASSQERPREGGWEQYF
TRBD1	TRBJ2-2	few	TRBV24-1	TGTGCCACCAGTGAGCCGACAGGGGGCGGCACCGGGGAGCTGTTTTTT	CATSEPTGGGTGELFF
-	TRBJ2-7	-	TRBV6-1	TGTGCCAGCACCTTGGACGTAGGCCCCTACGAGCAGTACTTC	CASTLDVGPYEQYF
-	TRBJ1-1	-	TRBV7-9	TGTGCCAGCATTCCAGGGCAAGGGCAGGGGAACACTGAAGCTTTCTTT	CASIPGQGQGNTEAFF
TRBD1	TRBJ2-5	-	TRBV4-2	TGTGCCAGCAGCCCCGAGGGACAGGTCGAGACCCAGTACTTC	CASSPEGQVETQYF
-	TRBJ1-4	-	TRBV18	TGTGCCAGCTCACCACAGGGTCCAAAACTGTTTTTT	CASSPQGPKLFF
-	TRBJ1-4	few	TRBV4-2	TGTGCCAGCAGCCCTCGGGGAAGCCCAACTAATGAAAAACTGTTTTTT	CASSPRGSPTNEKLFF
-	TRBJ1-4	-	TRBV7-9	TGTGCCAGCAGCCAATGGGGCAGTAGCTATGAAAAACTGTTTTTT	CASSQWGSSYEKLFF
-	TRBJ2-3	few	TRBV4-1	TGCGCCAGCAGCCAAGATCTGTCCGGCGGGGATACGCAGTATTTT	CASSQDLSGGDTQYF
-	TRBJ2-5	few	TRBV7-2	TGTGCCAGCAGCCCTTGGGCAGGGCGGTCGTCGGAGACCCAGTACTTC	CASSPWAGRSSETQYF
TRBD1	TRBJ1-4	few	TRBV14	TGTGCCAGCAGCCTATACAGGGGGCAGGGGGAAAAACTGTTTTTT	CASSLYRGQGEKLFF
TRBD2	TRBJ2-7	many	TRBV7-2	TGTGCCAGCAGCTCCGGACTAGCGGGCGACGAGCAGTACTTC	CASSSGLAGDEQYF
-	TRBJ2-1	many	TRBV7-2	TGTGCCAGCAGCCTCCTCAATGAGCAGTTCTTC	CASSLLNEQFF
TRBD1	TRBJ2-1	-	TRBV4-2	TGTGCCAGCAGCCAGGAGGACAGGGGGACCTACAATGAGCAGTTCTTC	CASSQEDRGTYNEQFF
-	TRBJ2-1	-	TRBV6-6	TGTGCCAGCACCGGACCCGCGGATGAGCAGTTCTTC	CASTGPADEQFF
-	TRBJ1-2	-	TRBV5-6	TGTGCCAGCAGCTTGGCCGGGGGGCGCGACTATGGCTACACCTTC	CASSLAGGRDYGYTF
-	TRBJ2-7	-	TRBV7-9	TGTGCCAGCAGCCTACCGGGCTCCGGGTACGAGCAGTACTTC	CASSLPGSGYEQYF
-	TRBJ2-2	few	TRBV24-1	TGTGCCACCAGTGATTTAGGCGGGCTAACGAACACCGGGGAGCTGTTTTTT	CATSDLGGLTNTGELFF
-	TRBJ2-7	few	TRBV27	TGTGCCAGCAAGCGACTGAGACAGAGTTACGAGCAGTACTTC	CASKRLRQSYEQYF
-	TRBJ1-5	-	TRBV19	TGTGCCAGTAGTCCGGGTGGTCCTCAGCCCCAGCATTTT	CASSPGGPQPQHF
-	TRBJ1-2	many	TRBV5-1	TGTGCCAGCAGCCTAGACACGAACTATGGCTACACCTTC	CASSLDTNYGYTF
TRBD1	TRBJ2-6	-	TRBV7-3	TGTGCCAGCAGCTCCCGGACAGGCCGAGGTGGGGCCAACGTCCTGACTTTC	CASSSRTGRGGANVLTF
TRBD1	TRBJ1-1	many	TRBV4-3	TGCGCCAGCAGCCAGAGGACAGGGGATAACTTACTGAACACTGAAGCTTTCTTT	CASSQRTGDNLLNTEAFF
-	TRBJ2-3	few	TRBV6-5	TGTGCCAGCAGTTCCGCCCTCGGGCGGGCCCCGGGCACAGATACGCAGTATTTT	CASSSALGRAPGTDTQYF
TRBD2	TRBJ2-7	few	TRBV5-1	TGCGCCAGCAGCTTACCGGCGGCTAGCGGGTCCTACGAGCAGTACTTC	CASSLPAASGSYEQYF
-	TRBJ2-7	-	TRBV20-1	TGCAGTGCTAGAGAACCGTGGGCAGGGGACAACTACGAGCAGTACTTC	CSAREPWAGDNYEQYF
TRBD1	TRBJ1-5	few	TRBV24-1	TGTGCCACCAGTGACCCGGGGACAGGGGGCAATCAGCCCCAGCATTTT	CATSDPGTGGNQPQHF
TRBD2	TRBJ2-5	few	TRBV12-3/TRBV12-4	TGTGCCAGCAGTTTCAGCGGGGGGGCAGAAGAGACCCAGTACTTC	CASSFSGGAEETQYF
-	TRBJ2-7	-	TRBV20-1	TGCAGTGCTAGGGCGCCGAACAGAGTCTCCTACGAGCAGTACTTC	CSARAPNRVSYEQYF
TRBD2	TRBJ2-5	many	TRBV15	TGTGCCACCAGCAGAGGACTAGCGGGGATTGAGACCCAGTACTTC	CATSRGLAGIETQYF
-	TRBJ2-7	many	TRBV4-1	TGCGCCAGCAGCCAAGGTCCCCCGATAGCGGACCGTGGGTACGAGCAGTACTTC	CASSQGPPIADRGYEQYF
TRBD1	TRBJ1-2	-	TRBV30	TGTGCCTGGGAGGGGGCGAGTCTCTCCGGCTACACCTTC	CAWEGASLSGYTF
TRBD2	TRBJ2-5	many	TRBV5-1	TGCGCCAGCGCCCCCGGACTAGCGGGGGGTAACTTACGAGAGACCCAGTACTTC	CASAPGLAGGNLRETQYF
TRBD2	TRBJ2-1	-	TRBV6-5	TGTGCCAGCAGTGGAGGGACTAGCGGGAGTGACAATGAGCAGTTCTTC	CASSGGTSGSDNEQFF
-	TRBJ2-1	-	TRBV4-3	TGCGCCAGCAGCCAATACCCTCCGGGACTTAGCCCCAATGAGCAGTTCTTC	CASSQYPPGLSPNEQFF
-	TRBJ2-7	many	TRBV15	TGTGCCACCAGCAGAGATGGGGGGGCCTCCTCCTACGAGCAGTACTTC	CATSRDGGASSYEQYF
TRBD1	TRBJ1-1	-	TRBV10-3	TGTGCCATCAGTAGGACAGGAGGGGACACTGAAGCTTTCTTT	CAISRTGGDTEAFF